This T cell receptor beta chain came from a study of cytotoxic CD8 clonotypes in ibrutinib-treated CLL. As concerns this clone: Germline is not matched at one junction end, which may reflect a read error.

Sequenced by immunoSEQ multiplex PCR; TCRdb stores in-frame clones only, minus some. This sample has about 310,000 clones; about 80% occur once, and the top ten carry 5% to 7%. This CDR3 comprises 15 residues. CDR1 and CDR2 from the germline V gene are SSHAT and FNYEAQ (reference sequence). Material: PBMCs, obtained before ibrutinib treatment. The clonotype comes from a human donor with chronic lymphocytic leukemia. The chain uses TRBV7-7 and TRBJ2-1; 10 bases map to TRBD1. This CDR3 is CASSLGTGAVNEQFF. The DNA for the CDR3 is TGTGCTAGCAGCTTGGGGACAGGGGCAGTGAATGAGCAGTTCTTC.